Listed below are T cell receptor beta chains from one sample, sequenced in a study of shared clonotypes between healthy human individuals. Clones were read by immunoSEQ multiplex PCR, and TCRdb kept only the in-frame ones, dropping some. Among fewer than 1.8 million clones listed, about 98.5% were seen once. The sequenced sample consisted of naive CD4+ T cells sorted from blood. The receptors originated from a man younger than 40 in good health. The CDR3 runs from the conserved cysteine through the conserved F or W. The D gene is left open where the match is weak. Only part of the rows carry a size: once, few, many, or a class if the clone is expanded.

V: TRBV9
D: TRBD1
J: TRBJ1-3
size: .
CDR3: CASSQVGQGVTIYF
DNA: TGTGCCAGCAGTCAAGTGGGACAGGGAGTCACCATATATTTT

V: TRBV4-3
D: TRBD2
J: TRBJ2-4
size: .
CDR3: CASSHSAGGPENIQYF
DNA: TGCGCCAGCAGCCACTCAGCGGGAGGGCCGGAAAACATTCAGTACTTC

V: TRBV28
D: .
J: TRBJ2-7
size: .
CDR3: CASSPQGVSYEQYF
DNA: TGTGCCAGCAGTCCTCAGGGTGTAAGCTACGAGCAGTACTTC

V: TRBV19
D: .
J: TRBJ1-5
size: .
CDR3: CASSIVSVGNQPQHF
DNA: TGTGCCAGTAGTATAGTCTCGGTTGGCAATCAGCCCCAGCATTTT

V: TRBV21-1
D: .
J: TRBJ2-5
size: .
CDR3: CASSYLRAWYF
DNA: TGTGCCAGCAGCTACCTCAGGGCCTGGTACTTC

V: TRBV11-2
D: .
J: TRBJ1-5
size: .
CDR3: CASSLCGGQPQHF
DNA: TGTGCCAGCAGCTTATGTGGCGGTCAGCCCCAGCATTTT

V: TRBV19
D: .
J: TRBJ1-2
size: .
CDR3: CASSILLGNYGYTF
DNA: TGTGCCAGTAGTATCCTTCTGGGAAACTATGGCTACACCTTC

V: TRBV28
D: TRBD2
J: TRBJ2-1
size: .
CDR3: CASTLAGASLRYNEQFF
DNA: TGTGCCAGCACCCTAGCGGGAGCGTCTCTACGCTACAATGAGCAGTTCTTC

V: TRBV11-2
D: .
J: TRBJ2-1
size: .
CDR3: CASSWAWSTRAGDEQFF
DNA: TGTGCCAGCAGCTGGGCCTGGTCCACACGCGCAGGGGATGAGCAGTTCTTC

V: TRBV5-1
D: TRBD1
J: TRBJ2-5
size: .
CDR3: CASSLDRGLGTQYF
DNA: TGCGCCAGCAGCTTAGACAGGGGTTTGGGGACCCAGTACTTC

V: TRBV29-1
D: TRBD1
J: TRBJ2-3
size: .
CDR3: CSWGQGSDTQYF
DNA: TGCAGCTGGGGACAGGGTTCAGATACGCAGTATTTT

V: TRBV18
D: .
J: TRBJ1-2
size: few
CDR3: CASSPYSVIPYGYTF
DNA: TGTGCCAGCTCACCATACAGCGTTATCCCCTATGGCTACACCTTC

V: TRBV6-1
D: .
J: TRBJ1-3
size: .
CDR3: CASSEVSMGRSGNTIYF
DNA: TGTGCCAGCAGTGAAGTATCGATGGGACGATCTGGAAACACCATATATTTT

V: TRBV7-8
D: TRBD1
J: TRBJ1-1
size: .
CDR3: CASSYRTGLNTEAFF
DNA: TGTGCCAGCAGCTACCGGACAGGGTTGAACACTGAAGCTTTCTTT

V: TRBV11-2
D: .
J: TRBJ2-1
size: .
CDR3: CASSLGQYNEQFF
DNA: TGTGCCAGCAGCTTAGGGCAGTACAATGAGCAGTTCTTC

V: TRBV4-1
D: TRBD2
J: TRBJ2-3
size: .
CDR3: CASSQVLAADTQYF
DNA: TGCGCCAGCAGCCAAGTTCTAGCGGCAGATACGCAGTATTTT

V: TRBV6-5
D: .
J: TRBJ2-7
size: .
CDR3: CASSYLSGTSSYEQYF
DNA: TGTGCCAGCAGTTATTTGTCCGGGACGAGCTCCTACGAGCAGTACTTC

V: TRBV5-3
D: .
J: TRBJ2-2
size: .
CDR3: CARSSGELFF
DNA: TGTGCCAGAAGTTCCGGGGAGCTGTTTTTT

V: TRBV28
D: .
J: TRBJ1-4
size: .
CDR3: CASRAGGEKLFF
DNA: TGTGCCAGCAGGGCAGGAGGTGAAAAACTGTTTTTT

V: TRBV7-8
D: .
J: TRBJ1-5
size: .
CDR3: CASSLIVSFGQPQHF
DNA: TGTGCCAGCAGCTTAATTGTTTCCTTCGGTCAGCCCCAGCATTTT

V: TRBV5-4
D: .
J: TRBJ1-3
size: .
CDR3: CASSSGLTIGNTIYF
DNA: TGTGCCAGCAGCTCGGGACTTACGATTGGAAACACCATATATTTT

V: TRBV2
D: .
J: TRBJ2-3
size: .
CDR3: CASRREVDTQYF
DNA: TGTGCCAGCAGGCGGGAAGTAGATACGCAGTATTTT

V: TRBV28
D: .
J: TRBJ2-7
size: .
CDR3: CASRNRADSWRYF
DNA: TGTGCCAGCAGGAACAGGGCCGATTCCTGGCGGTACTTC

V: TRBV7-2
D: TRBD2
J: TRBJ2-7
size: .
CDR3: CASSPRTSGSFSPEQYF
DNA: TGTGCCAGCAGCCCTCGGACTAGCGGGAGTTTCTCTCCCGAGCAGTACTTC

V: TRBV4-1
D: .
J: TRBJ2-3
size: .
CDR3: CASSQPPTDTQYF
DNA: TGCGCCAGCAGCCAACCGCCGACCGATACGCAGTATTTT

V: TRBV29-1
D: .
J: TRBJ1-4
size: .
CDR3: CSVLTATNEKLFF
DNA: TGCAGCGTTTTAACTGCAACTAATGAAAAACTGTTTTTT

V: TRBV2
D: .
J: TRBJ1-2
size: .
CDR3: CASSERNAYGYTF
DNA: TGTGCCAGCAGTGAGAGGAATGCCTATGGCTACACCTTC

V: TRBV10-2
D: .
J: TRBJ1-3
size: .
CDR3: CASSDQGPLWDTIYF
DNA: TGCGCCAGCAGTGACCAGGGTCCGCTGTGGGACACCATATATTTT

V: TRBV7-7
D: .
J: TRBJ1-3
size: .
CDR3: CASSLGPSGNTIYF
DNA: TGTGCTAGCAGCTTAGGGCCCTCTGGAAACACCATATATTTT

V: TRBV6-1
D: .
J: TRBJ2-1
size: .
CDR3: CASRLVLDEQFF
DNA: TGTGCCAGCAGGTTAGTTCTGGATGAGCAGTTCTTC

V: TRBV19
D: TRBD2
J: TRBJ2-5
size: once
CDR3: CASSIRLAGATETQYF
DNA: TGTGCCAGTAGTATCAGACTAGCGGGAGCTACTGAGACCCAGTACTTC

V: TRBV2
D: TRBD1
J: TRBJ2-3
size: .
CDR3: CASRRQGATDTQYF
DNA: TGTGCCAGCAGACGACAGGGTGCGACAGATACGCAGTATTTT

V: TRBV11-3
D: .
J: TRBJ2-5
size: .
CDR3: CASSLRGFGETQYF
DNA: TGTGCCAGCAGCTTGAGGGGTTTCGGGGAGACCCAGTACTTC